One sample yielded the 27 T cell receptor beta chains listed below, sequenced in a study of T cells after yellow fever vaccination. TCRdb ran MiXCR on the 5' RACE reads and lists one entry per CDR3 protein. The sample records about 630,000 distinct CDR3 sequences, roughly an eighth being singletons. Here the sequenced sample was PBMCs, taken on the day of the yellow fever booster vaccination. These TCRs come from a man aged 30-40 years who received the YFV17D yellow fever vaccine.

The sample holds a few counts of this clonotype. The chain has TRBV11-1 and TRBJ2-3, with D maybe TRBD1 (7 bases). The V gene's germline CDR1 is SGHAT and CDR2 FQDESV (reference sequence). The CDR3 loop spans 20 amino acids. The V end was cut by 1 base, the J end by 6 bases, with 29 bases between. In DNA form, the CDR3 reads TGTGCCAGCAGCTTAGGACAGGGCGTCTATCGGGAGAACCTAAATGATACGCAGTATTTT. Translating gives CASSLGQGVYRENLNDTQYF.

V gene TRBV10-3 combines with J gene TRBJ1-6, with D perhaps matching TRBD1 (5 bases). CDR1 and CDR2 (germline): ENHRY, SYGVKD. CDR3 length: 14 amino acids. V lost 10 bases and J lost 6, with 16 bases in between. The DNA of the CDR3 is TGTGCCAGCACCGGGACCGTCGTTAATTCACCCCTCCACTTT. Protein sequence: CASTGTVVNSPLHF.

The chain couples TRBV27 to TRBJ2-4; no clear D. The germline CDR1 and CDR2 sequences are MNHEY and SMNVEV (reference sequence). V dropped 6 bases and J dropped 6 bases, with 18 bases sitting between them. There are 15 residues in the CDR3. DNA for the CDR3: TGTGCCAGCAGACCAGACGGGCCCCCGGGAAACATTCAGTACTTC. Protein product: CASRPDGPPGNIQYF.

The chain employs TRBV7-2 and TRBJ2-1; D tentatively fits TRBD1 or TRBD2 (5 bases each). Germline CDR1 and CDR2: SGHTA and FQGNSA. The CDR3 extends over 15 amino acids. Trimming left V 4 bases short and J 7 bases short, with 17 bases between. The CDR3, as DNA: TGTGCCAGCAGCTCCCTGGGGCGGGCACTGAATGAGCAGTTCTTC. Translation gives CASSSLGRALNEQFF.

The chain carries TRBV6-2 or TRBV6-3 and TRBJ2-2; weak D call: TRBD1 (5 bases). Germline assignment: CDR1 MNHEY and CDR2 SVGEGT. V dropped 7 bases and J dropped 6 bases, with 18 bases sitting between them. This CDR3 spans 15 amino acids. The CDR3 spells CASNALQAAPGELFF. As DNA, the CDR3 is TGTGCCAGCAATGCCCTACAGGCCGCTCCCGGGGAGCTGTTTTTT.

Only a few counts were recorded for this clonotype. V gene TRBV6-7 combines with J gene TRBJ2-7; TRBD1 or TRBD2 may be the D gene (5 bases each). TRBV6-7 is annotated as an ORF whose role is uncertain. CDR3 length: 13 residues. The ends were cut back, 2 bases at V and 4 bases at J, with 9 bases in the middle. For the CDR3, the DNA is TGTGCCAGCAGTTACGATGAGGGGTACGAGCAGTACTTC. Translation: CASSYDEGYEQYF.

This clonotype was seen only a few times. The rearrangement uses TRBV27 and TRBJ2-7, with 9 nucleotides matching TRBD1. CDR1 and CDR2 (germline): MNHEY, SMNVEV (reference sequence). Trimming cost V 5 bases and J 2 bases; bases outside gene matches: 7. The length of the CDR3 is 15 residues. The CDR3 sequence: CASSPGTGPTYEQYF. The CDR3 bases are TGTGCCAGCAGTCCCGGGACAGGGCCAACCTACGAGCAGTACTTC.

The J gene is TRBJ2-7, the V gene TRBV6-5; no definite D call. The CDR3 has 15 amino acids. The ends were cut back, 2 bases at V and 0 bases at J, with 11 bases in the middle. Per the germline V gene, CDR1 is MNHEY and CDR2 is SVGAGI. As DNA, the CDR3 is TGTGCCAGCAGTTACGCCGAGTGGGGCTCCTACGAGCAGTACTTC. It translates to CASSYAEWGSYEQYF.

The V call is TRBV20-1, the J call TRBJ1-4; 7 positions agree with TRBD1. In germline, CDR1 is DFQATT, CDR2 SNEGSKA (reference sequence). Trimming took 6 bases from V and 7 from J; bases not matched to a gene: 5. CDR3 length equals 12 residues. The CDR3 DNA sequence: TGCAGTGCCCAAAGGACAGGTGAAAAACTGTTTTTT. Translated: CSAQRTGEKLFF.

The chain links TRBV10-3 to TRBJ2-1; TRBD2 matches 9 bases. V trimming: 4 bases; J trimming: 13 bases; junction bases outside the gene matches: 5. Germline loops: CDR1 ENHRY, CDR2 SYGVKD. This CDR3 spans 12 amino acids. CDR3 sequence (DNA): TGTGCCATCAGTGGGCCGGGACTAGCTCAGTTCTTC. It translates to CAISGPGLAQFF.

This clonotype has just a few counts. V and J are TRBV5-6 and TRBJ2-1, with 14 positions matching TRBD2. Germline loops: CDR1 SGHDT, CDR2 YYEEEE. The CDR3 length is 15 residues. V lost 4 bases, J lost 6 bases, and 3 bases stayed unmatched. The CDR3 coding sequence is TGTGCCAGCAGCGCGACTAGCGGGAGGGCCAATGAGCAGTTCTTC. Translating gives CASSATSGRANEQFF.

V gene TRBV20-1 combines with J gene TRBJ2-7; TRBD1 aligns across 9 bases. This CDR3 is built from 13 residues. Germline CDR1 is DFQATT and CDR2 is SNEGSKA (reference sequence). J was trimmed by 3 bases and V by 6 bases; bases with no gene match: 6. CDR3 bases: TGCAGTGCCCGGGACAGGGTGATCTACGAGCAGTACTTC. This translates into CSARDRVIYEQYF.

The chain links TRBV19 to TRBJ1-5, with D hard to call. Per germline, CDR1 LNHDA and CDR2 SQIVND (reference sequence). V lost 6 bases, J lost 6 bases, and 15 bases lay in between. The CDR3 has 14 amino acids. The CDR3 loop reads CASSPWSGGQPQHF. CDR3 coding DNA: TGTGCCAGTAGCCCTTGGTCGGGAGGTCAGCCCCAGCATTTT.

This clonotype was seen a few times. The chain couples TRBV11-3 to TRBJ2-1, with TRBD1 matching 10 bases. Germline V lookup: CDR1 SGHNT, CDR2 YENEEA. J lost 3 bases, V lost 5 bases, and 4 bases had no gene match. The CDR3 is 15 residues long. CDR3 sequence: CASSQGQGIYNEQFF. The CDR3 nucleotides are TGTGCCAGCAGCCAGGGACAGGGGATCTACAATGAGCAGTTCTTC.

This clonotype was recorded a few times. This chain uses TRBV24-1 with TRBJ2-2; 7 bases agree with TRBD2. Trimming took 3 bases from V and 3 from J; bases not matched to a gene: 6. Germline lookup yields CDR1 KGHDR and CDR2 SFDVKD. The CDR3 runs to 16 residues. The CDR3 sequence is CATSDIGLEYTGELFF. As DNA, the CDR3 is TGTGCCACCAGTGATATAGGACTAGAGTACACCGGGGAGCTGTTTTTT.

The rearrangement uses TRBV7-9 and TRBJ1-2; D gene unclear. Germline V gene sequence: CDR1 SEHNR, CDR2 FQNEAQ (reference sequence). The V end was cut by 4 bases, the J end by 4 bases, with 16 bases between. The CDR3 totals 15 residues. This CDR3 reads CASSSSAWDAYGYTF. For the CDR3, the DNA is TGTGCCAGCAGCTCCTCCGCTTGGGATGCCTATGGCTACACCTTC.

J is TRBJ2-5 and V is TRBV29-1; 11 nucleotides line up with TRBD2. Germline V CDR1 and CDR2: SQVTM, ANQGSEA. CDR3 size: 13 residues. V was pared by 4 bases and J by 5 bases, with 3 bases of the junction left unmatched. The CDR3 nucleotides read TGCAGCGTTGTACTAGCGGGAGTTGAGACCCAGTACTTC. Translated: CSVVLAGVETQYF. The entire variable domain, with the rest obtained from reference TRBV29-1 and TRBJ2-5, is as follows: SAVISQKPSRDICQRGTSLTIQCQVDSQVTMMFWYRQQPGQSLTLIATANQGSEATYESGFVIDKFPISRPNLTFSTLTVSNMSPEDSSIYLCSVVLAGVETQYFGPGTRLLVL.

This clonotype turned up a few times. J is TRBJ2-7 and V is TRBV10-3; TRBD2 matches 11 bases. With 6 bases clipped from V and 6 bases from J, the junction kept 4 bases outside the gene matches. From germline, CDR1 is ENHRY and CDR2 SYGVKD. This CDR3 spans 13 amino acids. The CDR3 is CAIRKGLAVEQYF. The CDR3 DNA follows: TGTGCCATCAGGAAGGGACTAGCGGTCGAGCAGTACTTC.

The chain's CDR3 is CASSGQGLGEAFF. CDR3 DNA sequence: TGCGCCAGCAGCGGTCAGGGGCTAGGTGAAGCTTTCTTT. The chain is built from TRBV5-1 and TRBJ1-1; maybe TRBD1 (6 bases). The CDR3 consists of 13 residues. Trimming left V 4 bases short and J 7 bases short, with 14 bases between. The germline gives CDR1 SGHRS, CDR2 YFSETQ.

A few counts support this clonotype. This chain joins TRBV7-9 and TRBJ1-2; D remains ambiguous. The CDR3 is 11 amino acids. CDR1 is SEHNR and CDR2 is FQNEAQ in the germline V gene (reference sequence). Trimming took off 4 bases at V and 12 bases at J, with 12 bases between the two ends. CDR3 amino acids: CASSSTLEDTF. Here the CDR3 DNA reads TGTGCCAGCAGCTCGACCCTCGAAGACACCTTC. Supplemented by reference TRBV7-9 and TRBJ1-2, the full variable domain reads DTGVSQNPRHKITKRGQNVTFRCDPISEHNRLYWYRQTLGQGPEFLTYFQNEAQLEKSRLLSDRFSAERPKGSFSTLEIQRTEQGDSAMYLCASSSTLEDTFGSGTRLTVV.

This chain links TRBV9 with TRBJ2-2; no clear D gene. The germline V and J ends were trimmed by 0 bases and 3 bases, with 6 bases remaining between them. There are 14 residues in the CDR3. The V gene's germline CDR1 is SGDLS and CDR2 YYNGEE. This CDR3 reads CASSVDHHTGELFF. In nucleotides, the CDR3 is TGTGCCAGCAGCGTAGACCACCACACCGGGGAGCTGTTTTTT.

The CDR3 loop is CSARLQGMNTEAFF. DNA of the CDR3: TGCAGTGCTAGGCTCCAGGGGATGAACACTGAAGCTTTCTTT. V and J are TRBV20-1 and TRBJ1-1, with a possible D match to TRBD1 (6 bases). The CDR3 runs 14 residues. Trimming removed 3 bases from V and 0 bases from J, with 11 bases in between. Germline-derived CDR1 and CDR2 are DFQATT and SNEGSKA (reference sequence).

The V gene is TRBV29-1, the J gene TRBJ2-5; 7 bases agree with TRBD1. This CDR3 region has 12 residues. V shed 7 bases, J shed 5 bases, and the junction held 7 bases outside the gene matches. The germline V gene encodes CDR1 SQVTM and CDR2 ANQGSEA. CDR3 sequence (DNA): TGCAGCGGGGACACAGGGGTGGAGACCCAGTACTTC. Its protein is CSGDTGVETQYF.

V usage is TRBV15 and J usage is TRBJ1-1; TRBD1 matches at 7 bases. The length of the CDR3 is 16 residues. CDR1 LNHNV and CDR2 YYDKDF come from the germline V gene (reference sequence). Trimming took 2 bases from V and 4 from J; bases not matched to a gene: 10. The CDR3 coding sequence is TGTGCCACCAGCAGACCTTCGGACCAGGGGGGCACTGAAGCTTTCTTT. Its translation is CATSRPSDQGGTEAFF. Supplemented by reference TRBV15 and TRBJ1-1, the full variable domain reads DAMVIQNPRYQVTQFGKPVTLSCSQTLNHNVMYWYQQKSSQAPKLLFHYYDKDFNNEADTPDNFQSRRPNTSFCFLDIRSPGLGDTAMYLCATSRPSDQGGTEAFFGQGTRLTVV.

This clonotype turned up a few times. The chain carries TRBV9 and TRBJ2-1; 7 bases map to TRBD2. The CDR3 is 14 residues long. Germline assignment: CDR1 SGDLS and CDR2 YYNGEE. Unmatched junction bases numbered 3, after V lost 0 bases and J lost 6 bases. This CDR3 reads CASSVEGTTNEQFF. The DNA of the CDR3 is TGTGCCAGCAGCGTAGAGGGGACTACCAATGAGCAGTTCTTC.

This clonotype was counted ten times or more. One junction end disagrees with the germline gene, perhaps due to a read error. The rearrangement uses TRBV12-3 or TRBV12-4 and TRBJ2-1, with D possibly matching TRBD1 (5 bases). The CDR3 extends over 12 amino acids. The CDR3 loop reads CASSQGVGEQFF. The DNA of the CDR3 is TGCGCCAGCAGCCAAGGGGTCGGTGAGCAGTTCTTC.

The chain has TRBV12-3 or TRBV12-4 and TRBJ1-2, with D possibly matching TRBD1 (5 bases). This CDR3 spans 14 amino acids. V was clipped by 8 bases and J by 8 bases, with 21 bases between them. The CDR3 is CASSIRERLGGYTF. The CDR3 DNA is TGTGCCAGCTCAATCAGGGAACGGTTAGGAGGCTACACCTTC.